A single sample gave rise to the 18 T cell receptor beta chains below, sequenced in a study of blood T cells in healthy people across ages. Together with a sample-barcoded 5' primer, a J-beta primer mix was included in a second PCR lasting about 7 to 11 cycles. MiXCR, run by TCRdb on the 5' RACE reads, gives a single entry per CDR3 protein. The sample contains over a million distinct CDR3 sequences, almost 60% of which appear only once. The sequenced material came from blood. The receptors originated from a man aged 18-30 years in good health.

This clonotype showed up just a few times. The rearrangement links TRBV2 to TRBJ2-6; 9 bases align to TRBD1. V lost 4 bases to trimming and J lost 1 base; unmatched junction nucleotides: 5. The germline gives CDR1 SNHLY, CDR2 FYNNEI. The CDR3 has 17 amino acids. CDR3 protein: CASSAGTGYSGANVLTF. CDR3 nucleotides: TGTGCCAGCAGTGCTGGGACAGGGTATTCTGGGGCCAACGTCCTGACTTTC.

The chain couples TRBV2 to TRBJ2-5; 7 positions match TRBD2. V lost 11 bases and J lost 11; bases outside the gene matches: 14. Germline assignment: CDR1 SNHLY and CDR2 FYNNEI. The CDR3 runs to 12 residues. CDR3 nucleotides: TGTGCCGCGATCCTTACGGGAGGAGGGCAGTACTTC. Translating it yields CAAILTGGGQYF.

V gene TRBV5-1 combines with J gene TRBJ1-1; D may be TRBD1 (5 bases). The CDR3 has 13 residues. Germline-derived CDR1 and CDR2 are SGHRS and YFSETQ. The V end was cut by 4 bases, the J end by 6 bases, with 13 bases between. This chain's CDR3 is CASSRIDSPEAFF. CDR3 sequence (DNA): TGCGCCAGCAGCCGGATTGACAGCCCTGAAGCTTTCTTT.

This clonotype was counted a few times. The V call is TRBV6-5, the J call TRBJ2-7; 9 bases agree with TRBD2. V was pared by 5 bases and J by 5 bases, with 10 bases of the junction left unmatched. Germline V gives CDR1 MNHEY, CDR2 SVGAGI. The CDR3 length is 15 residues. The CDR3 region is CASSLLLAGLNEQYF. The CDR3 DNA sequence: TGTGCCAGCAGTCTACTTCTAGCGGGACTTAACGAGCAGTACTTC.

V usage is TRBV7-9 and J usage is TRBJ2-4, with D possibly TRBD1 on 5 matching bases. The DNA end is a closer match to TRBJ2-7, so the J assignment may be wrong. Germline assignment: CDR1 SEHNR and CDR2 FQNEAQ (reference sequence). The CDR3 runs 12 residues. CDR3 sequence: CASASQDYEQYF. The CDR3 bases are TGTGCCAGCGCGTCACAGGACTACGAGCAGTACTTC.

The sample holds a few counts of this clonotype. CDR3 loop: CASRRQTYNSPLHF. For the CDR3, the DNA is TGCGCCAGCCGACGACAGACCTATAATTCACCCCTCCACTTT. V usage is TRBV4-1 and J usage is TRBJ1-6; a weak D match, TRBD1 (5 bases). The V and J ends lost 8 bases and 2 bases respectively, with 10 bases between them. Germline loops: CDR1 MGHRA, CDR2 YSYEKL. The CDR3 consists of 14 residues.

This clonotype was counted between two and nine times. V gene TRBV6-2 or TRBV6-3 combines with J gene TRBJ2-1; TRBD1 matches at 8 bases. The CDR3 contains 17 residues. Trimming cost V 7 bases and J 6 bases; bases outside gene matches: 17. Germline V gene data show CDR1 as MNHEY and CDR2 as SVGEGT. This CDR3 reads CASIGVPAGGTSNEQFF. CDR3 in DNA: TGTGCCAGCATTGGGGTCCCTGCAGGGGGCACGAGCAATGAGCAGTTCTTC.

V usage is TRBV5-1 and J usage is TRBJ2-7, with D possibly being TRBD2 (5 bases). CDR3 length equals 13 residues. Germline lookup yields CDR1 SGHRS and CDR2 YFSETQ. V lost 1 base to trimming and J lost 5 bases, with 10 bases between them. Written as DNA, the CDR3 is TGCGCCAGCAGCTTGATGGGAGTCGACGAGCAGTACTTC. Its translation: CASSLMGVDEQYF.

The rearrangement joins TRBV4-2 to TRBJ2-5; the match to TRBD1 covers 9 bases. The CDR3 totals 16 residues. Germline values: CDR1 LGHNA, CDR2 YNFKEQ. The junction had 5 bases not matched to a gene; V was cut back by 2 bases and J by 1 base. The CDR3 sequence is CASSQRTGEFQETQYF. CDR3 in DNA: TGTGCCAGCAGCCAACGGACAGGGGAATTCCAAGAGACCCAGTACTTC.

The chain recombines TRBV6-4 with TRBJ1-2; TRBD1 might be the D (6 bases). Between the trimmed V and J ends, which lost 4 bases and 0 bases, there was a span of 15 bases. The CDR3 contains 16 residues. CDR1 is MRHNA and CDR2 is SNTAGT in the germline V gene. CDR3 nucleotide sequence: TGTGCCAGCAGTGGGACAGACCCTACCCCTAACTATGGCTACACCTTC. Translating it yields CASSGTDPTPNYGYTF.

This clonotype was detected many times. The chain employs TRBV29-1 and TRBJ2-4; D might be TRBD1 (5 bases). Germline loops: CDR1 SQVTM, CDR2 ANQGSEA. V was cut by 4 bases and J by 7 bases, with 14 bases left in between. This CDR3 spans 13 amino acids. CDR3 protein: CSVAREAGNIQYF. CDR3 DNA: TGCAGCGTTGCCAGGGAAGCTGGGAACATTCAGTACTTC.

There are a few counts of this clonotype. The chain links TRBV4-1 to TRBJ2-3; possibly TRBD1 for D (5 bases). Per germline, CDR1 MGHRA and CDR2 YSYEKL. CDR3 length: 13 residues. Trimming removed 2 bases from V and 5 bases from J, with 8 bases in between. CDR3 sequence reads: CASSQQGLDTQYF. CDR3 sequence (DNA): TGCGCCAGCAGCCAACAGGGATTAGATACGCAGTATTTT.

This clonotype was counted between two and nine times. The V gene is TRBV12-3 or TRBV12-4, the J gene TRBJ1-5; D not certain. The CDR3 consists of 14 residues. With 6 bases removed from V and 1 base from J, the gap between germline ends came to 10 bases. The CDR3 reads CASSPPQSNQPQHF. The CDR3, as DNA: TGTGCCAGCAGCCCGCCCCAAAGCAATCAGCCCCAGCATTTT.

This clonotype was seen only a few times. The chain combines TRBV10-3 with TRBJ2-2; TRBD2 might be the D (6 bases). Germline V gene sequence: CDR1 ENHRY, CDR2 SYGVKD. The CDR3 extends over 16 amino acids. Trimming took 8 bases from V and 4 from J, leaving 20 bases between them. The CDR3 nucleotides read TGTGCCATCGGGGGACCACACGGGACTGTCACCGGGGAGCTGTTTTTT. This gives the protein CAIGGPHGTVTGELFF.

This clonotype was counted once. The gene calls are TRBV20-1 and TRBJ2-1; 11 nucleotides agree with TRBD1. V shed 5 bases and J 9 bases; nucleotides not matched to a gene: 15. CDR3 size: 16 residues. Germline CDR1 is DFQATT and CDR2 is SNEGSKA (reference sequence). Here the CDR3 reads CSASFRDRGMRGEQFF. CDR3 nucleotide sequence: TGCAGTGCTTCTTTCCGGGACAGGGGGATGCGTGGTGAGCAGTTCTTC.

This chain connects TRBV20-1 to TRBJ2-7; D is possibly TRBD1 (5 bases). Trimming removed 3 bases from V and 3 bases from J, with 18 bases in between. Germline assignment: CDR1 DFQATT and CDR2 SNEGSKA (reference sequence). CDR3 size: 15 residues. In DNA, the CDR3 is TGCAGTGCTAGTTCTGGTGGGCAGGGCATCTACGAGCAGTACTTC. This codes for CSASSGGQGIYEQYF.

The V gene is TRBV6-1, the J gene TRBJ2-5, with 7 bases aligning to TRBD1. The CDR3 runs to 14 residues. With V trimmed by 4 bases and J by 0 bases, 2 bases remained unmatched. CDR1 and CDR2 (germline): MNHNS, SASEGT. CDR3 region: CASSGDSYQETQYF. The CDR3 DNA reads TGTGCCAGCAGTGGGGACAGTTACCAAGAGACCCAGTACTTC.

The chain couples TRBV12-5 to TRBJ2-3; D unresolved. Between the trimmed V and J ends, which lost 0 bases and 1 base, there was a span of 14 bases. Germline values: CDR1 LGHNT, CDR2 FRNRAP. This CDR3 has 17 amino acids. The CDR3 loop is CASGLVLHQTGTDTQYF. The DNA of the CDR3 is TGTGCTAGTGGTTTGGTACTTCACCAGACGGGCACAGATACGCAGTATTTT. Combining the CDR3 with reference TRBV12-5 and TRBJ2-3 gives the whole variable domain DARVTQTPRHKVTEMGQEVTMRCQPILGHNTVFWYRQTMMQGLELLAYFRNRAPLDDSGMPKDRFSAEMPDATLATLKIQPSEPRDSAVYFCASGLVLHQTGTDTQYFGPGTRLTVL.